A single count supports the clone carrying this T cell receptor beta chain. The sample originates from a study of blood T cell repertoires in COVID-19. Study as a whole: Samples representing acute and convalescent COVID-19 were sourced from the United States, Italy and Spain. PBMCs, B-cell-depleted T cells, or T cells provided the cDNA or gDNA that made up the material.

Per the original methods: It was from reference gene primer amplification that nucleated cell counts were estimated. TCRdb keeps only in-frame clones here, not all; method: immunoSEQ multiplex PCR. The DNA gave D and trimming, while V, J and clone size come from that table. The table shows some 45,000 clones, with about 90% occurring only once. The CDR3 contains 16 residues. Germline CDR1 reads MGHRA; CDR2 reads YSYEKL. Trimming took 7 bases from V and 7 from J, leaving 23 bases between them. Sequenced material: peripheral blood. The sequence was collected from a man between 65 and 80 years old with active COVID-19. This chain uses TRBV4-1 with TRBJ1-5; TRBD1 is a possible D gene (5 bases). The CDR3 loop reads CASTAIPDSPGQPQHF. CDR3 in DNA: TGCGCCAGCACCGCTATCCCAGACAGTCCGGGCCAGCCCCAGCATTTT.